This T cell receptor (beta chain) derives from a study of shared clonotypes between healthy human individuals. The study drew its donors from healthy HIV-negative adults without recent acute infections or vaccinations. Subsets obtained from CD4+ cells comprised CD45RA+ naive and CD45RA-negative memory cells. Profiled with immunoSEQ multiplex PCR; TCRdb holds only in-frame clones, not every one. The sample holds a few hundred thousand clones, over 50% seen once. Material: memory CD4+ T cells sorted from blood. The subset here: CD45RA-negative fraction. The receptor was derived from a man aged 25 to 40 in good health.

This chain's CDR3 is CASSRDHTGELFF. The CDR3 nucleotides read TGTGCCAGCAGCCGGGATCACACCGGGGAGCTGTTTTTT. The rearrangement uses TRBV7-2 and TRBJ2-2, with D tentatively TRBD2 (5 bases). Between the trimmed V and J ends, which lost 5 bases and 3 bases, there was a span of 7 bases. The CDR3 has 13 residues. CDR1 and CDR2 (germline): SGHTA, FQGNSA. The full variable domain, rest sourced from reference TRBV7-2 and TRBJ2-2, is GAGVSQSPSNKVTEKGKDVELRCDPISGHTALYWYRQSLGQGLEFLIYFQGNSAPDKSGLPSDRFSAERTGGSVSTLTIQRTQQEDSAVYLCASSRDHTGELFFGEGSRLTVL.